The source of this TCR beta chain is a study of blood T cell repertoires in COVID-19. Study-level information: The United States, Italy and Spain were the sources of the acute and convalescent COVID-19 samples.

Germline assignment: CDR1 LGHDT and CDR2 YNNKEL (reference sequence). This CDR3 has 13 amino acids. V lost 7 bases to trimming and J lost 5 bases; unmatched junction nucleotides: 8. Per the study methods: Reference gene primer amplification gave estimated nucleated cell counts. The method was immunoSEQ multiplex PCR; TCRdb's version includes in-frame clones alone and lacks a portion of them. Clone size and the V and J calls come from that table; the DNA yielded D and trimming. The sample holds about 54,000 clones, roughly nine tenths seen once. The chain links TRBV3-1 (or the pseudogene TRBV3-2) to TRBJ2-7; 7 bases are a match to TRBD1. Sequenced: peripheral blood. The TCR was taken from a woman aged 55 to 70 with active or convalescent COVID-19. CDR3 protein: CASTGRGINEQYF. The CDR3 nucleotides read TGTGCCAGCACGGGCAGGGGGATCAACGAGCAGTACTTC.